This T cell receptor (beta chain) was profiled in a study of read filtering for tumor transcriptome and immune sequencing. In the study overall: Patients were some 16 male and approximately 15 female, mean age 65.9 years, range about 47 to 85.

V lost 7 bases and J 5 bases, leaving 14 bases between the germline ends. The CDR3 has 13 amino acids. This clonotype was picked up many times. Its antigen is unidentified. Whole-study findings and limits: RNA-seq captured clonotypes less deeply and reliably than IR-seq.

The library was built from 400 ng RNA with molecular barcoded adaptors for alpha/delta and beta/gamma chains. A single record per CDR3 protein comes from TCRdb applying MiXCR to the reads. This table holds over 45,000 distinct CDR3 sequences, approximately 12% found once. The chain recombines TRBV12-3 or TRBV12-4 with TRBJ2-5; possibly TRBD2 for D (5 bases). The sequence came from a donor at least 40 years old with multiple myeloma. Sequencing was carried out using a population of CD138-negative cells sorted from bone marrow. The DNA of the CDR3 is TGTGCCAGCACAGAGGGCCTCGGGGAGACCCAGTACTTC. Translating gives CASTEGLGETQYF.